This entry describes one T cell receptor (beta chain). This sample was included in a study of ipilimumab plus nivolumab after autologous stem cell transplantation. This CDR3 contains 16 residues. Germline V gives CDR1 SGHAT, CDR2 FQNNGV. V lost 5 bases and J lost 7, with 22 bases in between. Produced via immunoSEQ multiplex PCR; TCRdb's table is partial and in-frame only. Of around 20,000 clones listed, around 80% are singletons. Checkpoint therapy with ipilimumab 1 mg/kg began 14 to 28 days after transplant. This receptor was taken from a male donor with diffuse large B-cell lymphoma. The V call is TRBV11-2, the J call TRBJ2-3; D could derive from TRBD1 or TRBD2 (5 bases each). This specimen was PBMCs, taken in a trial of ipilimumab plus nivolumab as post-transplant consolidation. This CDR3 reads CASSPRAWGFTNTQYF. CDR3 DNA: TGTGCCAGCAGCCCCAGGGCCTGGGGGTTTACGAATACGCAGTATTTT.